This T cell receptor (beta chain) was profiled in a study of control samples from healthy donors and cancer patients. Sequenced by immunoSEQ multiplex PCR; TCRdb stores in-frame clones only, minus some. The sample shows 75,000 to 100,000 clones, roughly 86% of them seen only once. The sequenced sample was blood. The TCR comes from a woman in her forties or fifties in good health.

CDR3: CASSRTSGRIAKNIQYF. The CDR3, as DNA: TGTGCCAGCAGCCGGACTAGCGGGAGGATTGCCAAAAACATTCAGTACTTC. This rearrangement joins TRBV4-2 to TRBJ2-4; 14 nucleotides agree with TRBD2. CDR3 length equals 17 residues. Germline V gene lookup returns CDR1 LGHNA and CDR2 YNFKEQ. The V gene end was trimmed by 4 bases and the J gene end by 1 base; junction bases not matched to a gene: 3.